The 20 T cell receptor beta chains given below trace back to one sample, sequenced in a study of T cell responses to AZD1222 COVID-19 vaccine. The assay was immunoSEQ multiplex PCR, and TCRdb's table has in-frame clones only and misses some. Of roughly 80,000 clones in the sample, roughly 80% were seen once. Sequenced here: peripheral blood, sampled on day 0 of AZD1222 vaccination. The receptor set was obtained from an adult in good health.

The chain combines TRBV10-1 with TRBJ2-1; 8 positions match TRBD2. The junction had 7 bases not matched to a gene; V was cut back by 5 bases and J by 10 bases. This CDR3 has 13 amino acids. Per the germline V gene, CDR1 is WNHNN and CDR2 is SYGVQD (reference sequence). CDR3 residues: CASSTSGGVEQFF. The DNA for the CDR3 is TGCGCCAGCAGTACTAGCGGAGGTGTAGAGCAGTTCTTC.

The J gene is TRBJ2-3, the V gene TRBV7-2, with 8 nucleotides matching TRBD2. The CDR3 consists of 15 residues. The germline V gene has CDR1 SGHTA and CDR2 FQGNSA. V was pared by 5 bases and J by 0 bases, with 4 bases of the junction left unmatched. Here the CDR3 reads CASSGSGTSTDTQYF. CDR3 bases: TGTGCCAGCAGCGGTAGCGGGACTAGCACAGATACGCAGTATTTT.

The V and J genes are TRBV7-3 and TRBJ2-2; D tentatively fits TRBD1 or TRBD2 (6 bases each). CDR3 length: 16 amino acids. V lost 1 base, J lost 0 bases, and 9 bases lay in between. Per the germline V gene, CDR1 is SGHTA and CDR2 is FQGTGA. The CDR3 protein is CASSLSGGPNTGELFF. CDR3 in DNA: TGTGCCAGCAGCTTAAGTGGGGGGCCGAACACCGGGGAGCTGTTTTTT. The full variable domain, with the rest looked up from reference TRBV7-3 and TRBJ2-2, is GAGVSQTPSNKVTEKGKYVELRCDPISGHTALYWYRQSLGQGPEFLIYFQGTGAADDSGLPNDRFFAVRPEGSVSTLKIQRTERGDSAVYLCASSLSGGPNTGELFFGEGSRLTVL.

The count of this clone is one. V is TRBV5-6 and J is TRBJ1-2; 7 nucleotides align to TRBD1. The germline V gene encodes CDR1 SGHDT and CDR2 YYEEEE. Trimming took 2 bases from V and 8 from J; bases not matched to a gene: 3. The CDR3 length is 12 residues. The CDR3 DNA follows: TGTGCCAGCAGCTTCACAGGGGTCGGCTACACCTTC. Residues: CASSFTGVGYTF.

V gene TRBV18 combines with J gene TRBJ1-5, with 8 bases aligning to TRBD1. The germline CDR1 and CDR2 sequences are KGHSH and LQKENI. This CDR3 is 15 amino acids long. Trimming cost V 6 bases and J 5 bases; bases outside gene matches: 9. The CDR3 DNA reads as TGTGCCAGCTCTCCCTCAGGGGGCAGGGATCAGCCCCAGCATTTT. This codes for CASSPSGGRDQPQHF.

The V call is TRBV9, the J call TRBJ1-6; tentative D call: TRBD1 (5 bases). The CDR3 is 15 amino acids. Trimming pared 0 bases from V and 7 bases from J, leaving 11 bases between. CDR1 and CDR2 from the germline V gene are SGDLS and YYNGEE. The CDR3 DNA reads TGTGCCAGCAGCGTAGGAGGGGATGGGAATTCACCCCTCCACTTT. Encoded protein: CASSVGGDGNSPLHF.

V gene TRBV6-5 combines with J gene TRBJ2-4; D is undetermined. The CDR3 length is 15 residues. Per germline, CDR1 MNHEY and CDR2 SVGAGI. With 8 bases removed from V and 0 bases from J, the gap between germline ends came to 14 bases. The CDR3 loop is CASGLLGLAKNIQYF. In nucleotides, the CDR3 is TGTGCCAGCGGGTTGCTCGGGCTAGCCAAAAACATTCAGTACTTC.

The CDR3, as DNA: TGTGCCAGCAGCTTCAGCGGGAGCTCCTACAATGAGCAGTTCTTC. Protein product: CASSFSGSSYNEQFF. The rearrangement uses TRBV7-2 and TRBJ2-1, with 8 bases that match TRBD2. This CDR3 spans 15 amino acids. V lost 3 bases to trimming and J lost 0 bases; unmatched junction nucleotides: 1. Germline V lookup: CDR1 SGHTA, CDR2 FQGNSA.

The chain links TRBV6-2 or TRBV6-3 to TRBJ2-3; TRBD2 might be the D (6 bases). This CDR3 is 15 amino acids long. Germline lookup yields CDR1 MNHEY and CDR2 SVGEGT. V dropped 0 bases and J dropped 5 bases, with 12 bases sitting between them. CDR3 in DNA: TGTGCCAGCAGTTACTCGATCGCGGGACGAGATACGCAGTATTTT. Its translation: CASSYSIAGRDTQYF.

The V call is TRBV5-6, the J call TRBJ1-2, with 9 bases aligning to TRBD1. The CDR3 totals 14 residues. Per the germline V gene, CDR1 is SGHDT and CDR2 is YYEEEE. V lost 4 bases and J lost 8; bases outside the gene matches: 9. CDR3 sequence (DNA): TGTGCCAGCAGCCGGACAGGGGTGGCCCGGGGCTACACCTTC. It is translated as CASSRTGVARGYTF. The full variable domain, completed using reference TRBV5-6 and TRBJ1-2, is DAGVTQSPTHLIKTRGQQVTLRCSPKSGHDTVSWYQQALGQGPQFIFQYYEEEERQRGNFPDRFSGHQFPNYSSELNVNALLLGDSALYLCASSRTGVARGYTFGSGTRLTVV.

This chain connects TRBV9 to TRBJ1-4, with 7 bases lining up with TRBD1. Looked up from germline, CDR1 is SGDLS and CDR2 is YYNGEE. The CDR3 spans 15 residues. Unmatched junction bases numbered 6, after V lost 0 bases and J lost 7 bases. The CDR3 nucleotides are TGTGCCAGCAGCGTAGGACTAGGGGGCCGTGAAAAACTGTTTTTT. This translates into CASSVGLGGREKLFF.

The rearrangement links TRBV10-2 to TRBJ1-5; D is unresolved. The CDR3 runs to 13 residues. Trimming took off 4 bases at V and 4 bases at J, with 8 bases between the two ends. The germline V gene has CDR1 WSHSY and CDR2 SAAADI. The DNA of the CDR3 is TGCGCCAGCAGTGGGGGATATAATCAGCCCCAGCATTTT. Translated, it gives CASSGGYNQPQHF.

In its sample, this clone was seen once. The V call is TRBV7-9, the J call TRBJ2-1; D call uncertain. There are 14 residues in the CDR3. Germline V gene lookup returns CDR1 SEHNR and CDR2 FQNEAQ (reference sequence). The V gene lost 4 bases and the J gene lost 4 bases, with 11 bases spanning the gap. The CDR3 bases are TGTGCCAGCAGCTCCCCCGAGCTATACAATGAGCAGTTCTTC. The encoded protein is CASSSPELYNEQFF.

The CDR3 protein is CASSLGGSAEAFF. The CDR3 DNA sequence: TGTGCCAGCAGCTTGGGGGGAAGCGCTGAAGCTTTCTTT. The genes are TRBV5-4 and TRBJ1-1; D is unclear. The germline V gene has CDR1 SGHNT and CDR2 YYREEE (reference sequence). The CDR3 totals 13 residues. V lost 0 bases, J lost 6 bases, and 9 bases lay in between.

In this sample, this clone turned up once. The chain links TRBV4-3 to TRBJ2-1; 7 nucleotides match TRBD2. V lost 4 bases, J lost 0 bases, and 0 bases stayed unmatched. CDR1 and CDR2 from the germline V gene are LGHNA and YSLEER. The CDR3 contains 14 residues. CDR3 region: CASSLAGSYNEQFF. In DNA form, the CDR3 reads TGCGCCAGCAGCCTAGCGGGCTCCTACAATGAGCAGTTCTTC.

The gene calls are TRBV6-5 and TRBJ2-5; D is unclear. Germline values: CDR1 MNHEY, CDR2 SVGAGI. V lost 5 bases and J 5 bases, leaving 6 bases between the germline ends. The length of the CDR3 is 11 residues. CDR3 sequence (DNA): TGTGCCAGCAGTCAACGGGAGACCCAGTACTTC. Translating gives CASSQRETQYF.

This sequence joins TRBV19 and TRBJ2-5; D is perhaps TRBD2 (6 bases). Germline CDR1 LNHDA, CDR2 SQIVND (reference sequence). Trimming left V 3 bases short and J 2 bases short, with 10 bases between. The CDR3 extends over 14 amino acids. This CDR3 reads CASSMLAEQETQYF. The DNA for the CDR3 is TGTGCCAGTAGTATGTTAGCGGAACAAGAGACCCAGTACTTC.

The chain employs TRBV27 and TRBJ2-2; the match to TRBD1 covers 9 bases. V was clipped by 3 bases and J by 7 bases; unmatched bases: 18. The CDR3 extends over 19 amino acids. CDR1 and CDR2 (germline): MNHEY, SMNVEV (reference sequence). The DNA for the CDR3 is TGTGCCAGCAGTTTGTCGGGACAGGGTGTAGTGTGGACCTACGGGGAGCTGTTTTTT. It codes for CASSLSGQGVVWTYGELFF.

The J gene is TRBJ1-5, the V gene TRBV2; unclear D gene. CDR3 length equals 13 residues. Germline CDR1 reads SNHLY; CDR2 reads FYNNEI. The ends were cut back, 7 bases at V and 3 bases at J, with 10 bases in the middle. The CDR3 is CASTPRINQPQHF. CDR3 DNA: TGTGCCAGCACCCCCCGGATCAATCAGCCCCAGCATTTT.

This chain connects TRBV7-6 to TRBJ2-2, with D possibly matching TRBD1 (6 bases). The CDR3 is made up of 17 amino acids. Germline CDR1 is SGHVS and CDR2 is FNYEAQ. With 1 base removed from V and 0 bases from J, the gap between germline ends came to 12 bases. The CDR3 nucleotides are TGTGCCAGCAGCTTAGATAACAGGGTGCCGAACACCGGGGAGCTGTTTTTT. It yields the protein CASSLDNRVPNTGELFF. Filled out from reference TRBV7-6 and TRBJ2-2, the complete variable domain reads GAGVSQSPRYKVTKRGQDVALRCDPISGHVSLYWYRQALGQGPEFLTYFNYEAQQDKSGLPNDRFSAERPEGSISTLTIQRTEQRDSAMYRCASSLDNRVPNTGELFFGEGSRLTVL.